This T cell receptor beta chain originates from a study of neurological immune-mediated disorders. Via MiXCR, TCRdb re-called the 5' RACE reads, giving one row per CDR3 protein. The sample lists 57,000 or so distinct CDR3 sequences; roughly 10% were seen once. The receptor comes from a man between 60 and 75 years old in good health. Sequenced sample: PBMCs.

Here the CDR3 reads CASSFVGAGEANIQYF. The CDR3 DNA follows: TGTGCCAGCAGTTTTGTGGGAGCGGGAGAGGCGAACATTCAGTACTTC. V and J are TRBV28 and TRBJ2-4, with 8 bases fitting TRBD2. In germline, CDR1 is MDHEN, CDR2 SYDVKM. The CDR3 covers 16 residues. The junction had 11 bases not matched to a gene; V was cut back by 3 bases and J by 7 bases.